This T cell receptor (beta chain) was captured in a study of cytomegalovirus exposure and HLA in healthy donors. The CDR3 extends over 15 amino acids. Germline assignment: CDR1 SSHAT and CDR2 FNYEAQ (reference sequence). Study outcomes and limitations: The dataset shows that most TCR sequences were rare, while some public TCRs occurred in many donors.

As concerns this clone: Its specificity is not known. The junction and the germline gene differ at one end; a read error may be behind it.

Both 60 Vbeta primers and 13 Jbeta primers went into the PCR. Clones were sequenced by immunoSEQ multiplex PCR, and TCRdb holds only the in-frame ones, with some missing. Of 95,000 to 100,000 clones in the sample, around three quarters were seen once. The clonotype originates from a man in his sixties in good health and CMV-seropositive. The chain combines TRBV7-7 with TRBJ2-5; TRBD2 matches 10 bases. The sequenced material came from PBMCs. As DNA, the CDR3 is TGTGCTAGCAGCCGGACTAGCGGATTTCAGGAGACCCAGTACTTC. Protein product: CASSRTSGFQETQYF. Complete variable domain (other parts from reference TRBV7-7 and TRBJ2-5): GAGVSQSPRYKVTKRGQDVTLRCDPISSHATLYWYQQALGQGPEFLTYFNYEAQPDKSGLPSDRFSAERPEGSISTLTIQRTEQRDSAMYRCASSRTSGFQETQYFGPGTRLLVL.